The 5 T cell receptor beta chains presented below share a single source sample, sequenced in a study of long-term antiretroviral therapy in people with HIV. Run at survey level, the immunoSEQ assay was version v3.0. The table came from immunoSEQ multiplex PCR; TCRdb's copy has only in-frame clones and leaves some out. The sample gives 16,000 or so clones, around nine tenths of which show up once; around 13% is in the top ten. Sequencing was performed on unsorted PBMCs, taken 0.7 years before starting antiretroviral therapy. The receptor source for this set is a man in his fifties with HIV.

The rearrangement links TRBV27 to TRBJ1-3; the D is unclear. With 5 bases removed from V and 8 bases from J, the gap between germline ends came to 13 bases. This CDR3 is 13 amino acids long. Germline-derived CDR1 and CDR2 are MNHEY and SMNVEV (reference sequence). CDR3 nucleotides: TGTGCCAGCAGTCGGCAGGTTGGGGACACCATATATTTT. Its translation: CASSRQVGDTIYF.

This clone was recorded once. The rearrangement joins TRBV6-5 to TRBJ2-2, with 8 positions matching TRBD2. The CDR3 is 14 amino acids. Germline CDR1 reads MNHEY; CDR2 reads SVGAGI. Trimming took 4 bases from V and 7 from J; bases not matched to a gene: 5. The CDR3 sequence is CASSSRGGVGELFF. The CDR3, as DNA: TGTGCCAGCAGTTCTCGGGGGGGGGTCGGGGAGCTGTTTTTT.

The chain links TRBV30 to TRBJ1-2; possible D gene TRBD1, 6 bases. V was shortened by 0 bases and J by 5 bases, with 13 bases between the two germline ends. The CDR3 length is 14 residues. CDR1 is GTSNPN, CDR2 SVGIG, per germline (reference sequence). CDR3 sequence (DNA): TGTGCCTGGAGTGTACTATATACAGGGTATGGCTACACCTTC. Amino acids: CAWSVLYTGYGYTF.

This chain links TRBV28 with TRBJ2-7; 11 bases are a match to TRBD1. Germline-derived CDR1 and CDR2 are MDHEN and SYDVKM. V dropped 2 bases and J dropped 3; count of bases not matched to a gene: 3. CDR3 length: 15 residues. The CDR3 spells CASSLIGTGGYEQYF. In DNA form, the CDR3 reads TGTGCCAGCAGTTTAATCGGGACAGGGGGCTACGAGCAGTACTTC.

Turning to this clone: The junction does not match germline at one end; this may be a read error. The gene calls are TRBV29-1 and TRBJ2-1; the D call may be TRBD1 or TRBD2 (5 bases each). Germline CDR1 and CDR2: SQVTM and ANQGSEA. The CDR3 is made up of 12 amino acids. In nucleotides, the CDR3 is TGCAGCGTTGACACACCGAGTAGGGACCGGGTCTTC. Translated, it gives CSVDTPSRDRVF.